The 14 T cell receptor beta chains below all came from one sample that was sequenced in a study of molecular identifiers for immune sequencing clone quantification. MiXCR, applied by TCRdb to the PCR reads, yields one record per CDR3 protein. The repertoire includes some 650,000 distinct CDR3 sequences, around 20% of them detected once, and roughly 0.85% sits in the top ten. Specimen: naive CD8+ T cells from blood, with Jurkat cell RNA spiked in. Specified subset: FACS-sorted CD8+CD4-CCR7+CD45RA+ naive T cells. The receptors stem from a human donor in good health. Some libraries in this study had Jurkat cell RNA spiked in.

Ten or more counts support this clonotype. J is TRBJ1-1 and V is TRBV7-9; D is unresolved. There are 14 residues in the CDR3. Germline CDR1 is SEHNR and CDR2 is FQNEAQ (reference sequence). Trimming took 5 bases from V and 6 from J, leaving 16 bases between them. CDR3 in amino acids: CASSHIAPTPEAFF. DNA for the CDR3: TGTGCCAGCAGCCATATCGCTCCCACGCCTGAAGCTTTCTTT.

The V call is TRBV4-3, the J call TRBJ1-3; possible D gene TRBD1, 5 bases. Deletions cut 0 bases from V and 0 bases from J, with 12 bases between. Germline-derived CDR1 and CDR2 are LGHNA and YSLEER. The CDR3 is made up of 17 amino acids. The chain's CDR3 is CASSQDLWGSSGNTIYF. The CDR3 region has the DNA TGCGCCAGCAGCCAAGATCTCTGGGGGAGCTCTGGAAACACCATATATTTT.

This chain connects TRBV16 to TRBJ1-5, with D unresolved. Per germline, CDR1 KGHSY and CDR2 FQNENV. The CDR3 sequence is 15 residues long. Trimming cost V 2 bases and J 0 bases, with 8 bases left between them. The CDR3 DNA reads TGTGCCAGCAGCCAAGGGTTGTCTAGCAATCAGCCCCAGCATTTT. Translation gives CASSQGLSSNQPQHF.

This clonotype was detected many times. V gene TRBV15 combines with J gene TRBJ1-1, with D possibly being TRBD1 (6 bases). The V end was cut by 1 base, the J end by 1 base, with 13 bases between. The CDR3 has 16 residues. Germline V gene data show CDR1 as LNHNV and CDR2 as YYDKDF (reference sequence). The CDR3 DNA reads TGTGCCACCAGCAGAGTTGGGGGGCTCCGGAACACTGAAGCTTTCTTT. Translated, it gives CATSRVGGLRNTEAFF.

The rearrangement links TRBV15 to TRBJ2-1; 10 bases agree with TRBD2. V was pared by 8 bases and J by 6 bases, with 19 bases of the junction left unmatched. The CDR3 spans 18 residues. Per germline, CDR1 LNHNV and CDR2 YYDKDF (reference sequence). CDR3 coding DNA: TGTGCCACCCGGACCAGCACCTTAGCGGGAGGCCTCGTCAATGAGCAGTTCTTC. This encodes CATRTSTLAGGLVNEQFF.

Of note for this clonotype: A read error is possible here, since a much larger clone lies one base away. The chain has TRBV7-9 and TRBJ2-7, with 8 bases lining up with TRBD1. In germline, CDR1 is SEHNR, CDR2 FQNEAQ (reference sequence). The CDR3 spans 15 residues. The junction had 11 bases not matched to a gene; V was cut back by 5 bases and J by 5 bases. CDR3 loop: CASSHPSDRAHEQYF. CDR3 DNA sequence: TGTGCCAGCAGCCACCCGTCGGACAGGGCCCACGAGCAGTACTTC. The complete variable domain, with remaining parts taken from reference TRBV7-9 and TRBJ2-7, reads DTGVSQNPRHKITKRGQNVTFRCDPISEHNRLYWYRQTLGQGPEFLTYFQNEAQLEKSRLLSDRFSAERPKGSFSTLEIQRTEQGDSAMYLCASSHPSDRAHEQYFGPGTRLTVT.

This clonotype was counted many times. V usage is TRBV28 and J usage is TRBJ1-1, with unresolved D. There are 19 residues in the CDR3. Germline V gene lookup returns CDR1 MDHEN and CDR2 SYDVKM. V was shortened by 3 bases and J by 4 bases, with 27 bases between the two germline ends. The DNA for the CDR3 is TGTGCCAGCAGTTTCCCCACCCCAGTAAGGAACGCGCTCGTCACTGAAGCTTTCTTT. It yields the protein CASSFPTPVRNALVTEAFF.

CDR3 nucleotide sequence: TGCGCCAGCAGCCCCGAGACAGGAAACACCGGGGAGCTGTTTTTT. Its translation: CASSPETGNTGELFF. This chain connects TRBV4-1 to TRBJ2-2, with D possibly TRBD1 on 6 matching bases. The germline gives CDR1 MGHRA, CDR2 YSYEKL. V lost 4 bases and J 2 bases, leaving 11 bases between the germline ends. The CDR3 runs to 15 residues.

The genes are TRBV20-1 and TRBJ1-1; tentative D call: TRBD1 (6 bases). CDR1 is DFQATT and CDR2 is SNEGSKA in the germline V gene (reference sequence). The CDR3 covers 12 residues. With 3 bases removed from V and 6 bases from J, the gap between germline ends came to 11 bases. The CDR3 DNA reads TGCAGTGCTAGTGAAACAGGGCCTGAAGCTTTCTTT. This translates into CSASETGPEAFF.

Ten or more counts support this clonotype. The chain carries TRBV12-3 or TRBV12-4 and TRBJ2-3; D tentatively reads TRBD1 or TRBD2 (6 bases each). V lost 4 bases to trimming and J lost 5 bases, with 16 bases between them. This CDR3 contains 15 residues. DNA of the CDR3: TGTGCCAGCAGTTGGGGGGCAGGAGGGATAGATACGCAGTATTTT. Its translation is CASSWGAGGIDTQYF.

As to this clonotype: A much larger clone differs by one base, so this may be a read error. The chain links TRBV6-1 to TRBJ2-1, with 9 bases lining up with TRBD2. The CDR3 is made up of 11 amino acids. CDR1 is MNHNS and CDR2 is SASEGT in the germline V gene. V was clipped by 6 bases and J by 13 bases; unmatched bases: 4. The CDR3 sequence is CASRAGGLQFF. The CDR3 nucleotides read TGTGCCAGCAGAGCGGGGGGCCTTCAGTTCTTC.

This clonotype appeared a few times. Written as DNA, the CDR3 is TGTGCCAGCAGCCCACGCAGCATGAACACTGAAGCTTTCTTT. Protein product: CASSPRSMNTEAFF. The chain uses TRBV5-3 and TRBJ1-1, with D uncertain. TRBV5-3 is designated an ORF whose function remains uncertain. V was cut by 8 bases and J by 0 bases, with 14 bases left in between. The CDR3 contains 14 residues.

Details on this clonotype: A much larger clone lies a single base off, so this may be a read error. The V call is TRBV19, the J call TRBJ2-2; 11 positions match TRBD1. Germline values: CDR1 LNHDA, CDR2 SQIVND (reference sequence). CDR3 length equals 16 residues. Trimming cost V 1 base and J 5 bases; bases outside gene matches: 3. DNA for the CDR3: TGTGCCAGTAGTATAGGGACAGGGGGCTTGACCGGGGAGCTGTTTTTT. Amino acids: CASSIGTGGLTGELFF.

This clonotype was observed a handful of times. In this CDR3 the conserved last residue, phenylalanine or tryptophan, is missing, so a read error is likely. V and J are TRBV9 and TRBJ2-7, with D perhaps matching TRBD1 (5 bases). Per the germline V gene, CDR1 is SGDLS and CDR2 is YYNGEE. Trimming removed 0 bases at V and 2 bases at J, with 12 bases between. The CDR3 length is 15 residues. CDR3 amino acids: CASSVAPDSTYEQYL. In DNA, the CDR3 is TGTGCCAGCAGCGTAGCGCCAGACAGTACCTACGAGCAGTACTTA.